This is a list of T cell receptor beta chains from one sample in a study of human T cells and chemical hapten exposure. TCRdb re-called the RACE reads through MiXCR, storing one row per CDR3 protein. This repertoire shows some 120,000 distinct CDR3 sequences, about 12% found once; its top ten account for more than 1.3%. Material: whole blood, obtained in connection with sensitization to the hapten diphenylcyclopropenone (DPC). Every receptor here comes from a woman between 50 and 59 years old with alopecia areata. Some clones in this sample may be carry-over from other donors' samples. Each CDR3 is given with its conserved first and last residue. Each record gives: J gene, V gene, clone size, D gene, CDR3 DNA, CDR3 protein. A D gene is named only where the DNA matches it firmly. Size tells how often a clone was seen (once, few, many) or the class of an expanded clone, and some rows leave it out.

>TRBJ2-6|TRBV7-9|few|NA
TGTGCCAGCAGCTTAACTGGGGCCAACGTCCTGACTTTC
CASSLTGANVLTF
>TRBJ1-1|TRBV27|NA|TRBD1
TGTGCCAGCGGAAGAAATAGACAGGGGGCAGGGGCTGAAGCTTTCTTT
CASGRNRQGAGAEAFF
>TRBJ1-2|TRBV28|many|NA
TGTGCCAGCAGAACGACCAGAGGCTACACCTTC
CASRTTRGYTF
>TRBJ1-1|TRBV18|many|TRBD1
TGTGCCAGCTCACCAGGACAGGGGGCAATGAACACTGAAGCTTTTTTT
CASSPGQGAMNTEAFF
>TRBJ2-5|TRBV3-1|NA|NA
TGTGCCAGCAGACGGGCTCTGAGGGAAGAGACCCAGTACTTC
CASRRALREETQYF
>TRBJ1-1|TRBV27|NA|NA
TGTGCCAGGCCCCTTGGCACTGAAGCTTTCTTT
CARPLGTEAFF
>TRBJ1-5|TRBV20-1|many|NA
TGCAGTGCTAGACACCAGGGGCTCAATCAGCCCCAGCATTTT
CSARHQGLNQPQHF
>TRBJ1-2|TRBV7-8|few|NA
TGTGCCAGCAGTTCCACCTACAGGAATAACTATGGCTACACCTTC
CASSSTYRNNYGYTF
>TRBJ2-5|TRBV10-3|few|TRBD1
TGTGCCATCAGTCCCGGGACAGGGGGCCAAGAGACCCAGTACTTC
CAISPGTGGQETQYF
>TRBJ1-1|TRBV5-4|few|NA
TGTGCCAGCAGCTTGATCCTAGCCCCTGAAGCTTTCTTT
CASSLILAPEAFF
>TRBJ2-7|TRBV29-1|NA|NA
TGCAGCGTTCTTGGGGTAACCTACGAGCAGTACTTC
CSVLGVTYEQYF
>TRBJ1-2|TRBV24-1|many|NA
TGTGCCACCAGTGATTTGCGGCGACCTAGCATCCTCCAGGGGTACCGGTTGTTC
CATSDLRRPSILQGYRLF
>TRBJ1-5|TRBV7-6|many|NA
TGTGCCAGCAGCCAAGACGCAGGGCCTGGACAGCCCCAGCATTTT
CASSQDAGPGQPQHF
>TRBJ2-3|TRBV18|many|NA
TGTGCCAGCTCACAGGGTTTTTCCCCCACAGATACGCAGTATTTT
CASSQGFSPTDTQYF
>TRBJ2-7|TRBV10-3|NA|NA
TGTGCCACCTCCCCCGGGGAGAGGATCTACGAGCAGTACTTC
CATSPGERIYEQYF
>TRBJ2-6|TRBV11-1|NA|NA
TGTGCCAGCAGCACAGGGACCCGTCGCTGGGCCAACGTCCTGACTTTC
CASSTGTRRWANVLTF
>TRBJ2-1|TRBV28|few|NA
TGTGCCAGCAGTTTATCAGGGGCCAACCACAATGAGCAGTTCTTC
CASSLSGANHNEQFF
>TRBJ1-1|TRBV28|few|NA
TGTGCCAGCAGTTTACAGGGGTTCCGAGAAGCTTTCTTT
CASSLQGFREAFF
>TRBJ2-3|TRBV29-1|many|TRBD1
TGCAGCGTTGAAGACCGGACAGGGGGTCGGGGTATTGTTTCACCAGATACGCAGTATTTT
CSVEDRTGGRGIVSPDTQYF
>TRBJ1-2|TRBV6-2/TRBV6-3|NA|NA
TGTGCCAGCAGTCCGAATCGGGCCTCGGGGCTCGGAGAGTATGGCTACACCTTC
CASSPNRASGLGEYGYTF
>TRBJ2-7|TRBV12-3/TRBV12-4|many|NA
TGTGCCAGCAGTCCCGATTGGGGTACCGAGCAGTACTTC
CASSPDWGTEQYF
>TRBJ1-6|TRBV6-6|NA|NA
TGTGCCAGCAGTCCCCAAAGGAGTGGGGAATCACCCCTCCACTTT
CASSPQRSGESPLHF
>TRBJ1-4|TRBV5-1|few|NA
TGCGCCAGCAGCGAGCGGGAGCCTAATGAAAAACTGTTTTTT
CASSEREPNEKLFF
>TRBJ2-7|TRBV6-2/TRBV6-3|NA|NA
TGTGCCAGCAGTTACTCTTCCGGGAATACCTACGAGCAGTACTTC
CASSYSSGNTYEQYF